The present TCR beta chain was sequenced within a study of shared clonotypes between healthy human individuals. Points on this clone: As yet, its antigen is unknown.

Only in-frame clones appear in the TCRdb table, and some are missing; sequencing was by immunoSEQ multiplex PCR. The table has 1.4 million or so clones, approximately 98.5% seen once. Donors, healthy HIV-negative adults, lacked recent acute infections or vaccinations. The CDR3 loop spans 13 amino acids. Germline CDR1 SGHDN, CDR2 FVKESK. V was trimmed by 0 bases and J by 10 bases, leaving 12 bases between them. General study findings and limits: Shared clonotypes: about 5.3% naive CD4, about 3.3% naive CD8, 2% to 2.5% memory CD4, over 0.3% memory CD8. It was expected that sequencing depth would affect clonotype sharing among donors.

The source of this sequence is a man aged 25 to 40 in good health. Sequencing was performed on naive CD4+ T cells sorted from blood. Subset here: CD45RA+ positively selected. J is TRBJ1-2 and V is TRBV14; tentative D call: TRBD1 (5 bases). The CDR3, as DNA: TGTGCCAGCAGCCAAGATGAGTTGGGGCACTACACCTTC. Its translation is CASSQDELGHYTF.